This T cell receptor (beta chain) was found in a study of identical twins. Study-wide results and caveats: Modeled out-of-frame TCR alpha sharing in monozygotic twins fell below observed levels. A partial confounding effect on zero-insertion analyses could come from invariant MAIT and iNKT cells.

A remark on this clonotype: The antigen is unknown.

Template switching (which added a universal primer site) was used, and cDNA carried unique molecular identifiers. MiXCR, run by TCRdb on the 5' RACE reads, gives a single entry per CDR3 protein. The sample includes some 240,000 distinct CDR3 sequences, approximately 8.3% of them seen just once. The sample was also linked to a second study, of yellow fever vaccine responses in identical twins.

The TCR comes from a woman aged 18-29 years in good health. Sequencing used CD8+ T cells sorted from blood.

CDR3 sequence: CASSSQGNNSPLHF. CDR3 coding DNA: TGTGCCAGCAGCTCACAGGGCAATAATTCACCCCTCCACTTT. The J gene is TRBJ1-6, the V gene TRBV5-6, with D tentatively TRBD1 (6 bases). Germline V gene data show CDR1 as SGHDT and CDR2 as YYEEEE. Trimming took off 3 bases at V and 5 bases at J, with 9 bases between the two ends. The CDR3 has 14 amino acids.